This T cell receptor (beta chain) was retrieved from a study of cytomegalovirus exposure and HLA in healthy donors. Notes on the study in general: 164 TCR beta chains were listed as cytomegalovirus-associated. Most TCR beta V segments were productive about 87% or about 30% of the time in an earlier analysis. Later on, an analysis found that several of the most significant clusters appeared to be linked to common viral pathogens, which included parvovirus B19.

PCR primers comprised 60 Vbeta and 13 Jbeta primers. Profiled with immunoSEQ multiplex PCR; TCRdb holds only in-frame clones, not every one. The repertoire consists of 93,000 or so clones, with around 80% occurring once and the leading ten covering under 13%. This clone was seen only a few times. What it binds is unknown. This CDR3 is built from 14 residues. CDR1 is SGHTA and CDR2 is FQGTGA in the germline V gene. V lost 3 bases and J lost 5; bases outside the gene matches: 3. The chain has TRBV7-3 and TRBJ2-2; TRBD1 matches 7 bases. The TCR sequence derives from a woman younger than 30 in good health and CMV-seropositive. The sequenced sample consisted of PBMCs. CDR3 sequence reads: CASSFQTGTGELFF. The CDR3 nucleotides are TGTGCCAGCAGCTTCCAGACAGGGACCGGGGAGCTGTTTTTT.